These T cell receptor beta chains were read from a single sample in a study of beta chain features in type 1 diabetes. The data were produced by immunoSEQ multiplex PCR, yet TCRdb's version contains in-frame clones alone and is incomplete. This sample has about 360,000 clones, with roughly an eighth found just once. The sequencing input was naive CD4+ T cells from blood. These receptors were obtained from a man aged 18 to 29 in good health. CDR3s include the opening cysteine and the closing phenylalanine or tryptophan. Fields, in order: clone size, J gene, D gene, V gene, CDR3 DNA, CDR3 protein. The D gene is left open where the match is weak. Only some rows state a clone size, as once, few, many or a class for expanded clones.

few | TRBJ1-2 | TRBD1 | TRBV18 | TGTGCCAGCTCACCAACGGGACAGGGCGGCTATGGCTACACCTTC | CASSPTGQGGYGYTF
- | TRBJ1-2 | - | TRBV6-5 | TGTGCCAGCAGGCGCAGCAGAGGCGATGGCTACACCTTC | CASRRSRGDGYTF
few | TRBJ2-7 | - | TRBV5-4 | TGTGCCAGCAGCTTGGTCAGCTCCTACGAGCAGTACTTC | CASSLVSSYEQYF
few | TRBJ2-3 | - | TRBV6-5 | TGTGCCAGCAGCGTCGAGGGTATAGGCACAGATACGCAGTATTTT | CASSVEGIGTDTQYF
few | TRBJ2-5 | TRBD2 | TRBV7-2 | TGTGCCAGCAGTCGGTATACTAGCGGGGGGAGAGAGACCCAGTACTTC | CASSRYTSGGRETQYF
few | TRBJ1-6 | TRBD1 | TRBV7-3 | TGTGCCAGCAGCCAGACAGGGGGAAGTTCACCCCTCCACTTT | CASSQTGGSSPLHF
- | TRBJ1-4 | TRBD1 | TRBV5-1 | TGCGCCAGCAGCCCAGGACAGGTTCTTAATGAAAAACTGTTTTTT | CASSPGQVLNEKLFF
few | TRBJ2-1 | TRBD1 | TRBV6-5 | TGTGCCAGCAGTCCTAGACAGGGGGCCTATGAGCAGTTCTTC | CASSPRQGAYEQFF
few | TRBJ2-3 | TRBD1 | TRBV29-1 | TGCAGCGTTGAGGGACAGGTTAGCACAGATACGCAGTATTTT | CSVEGQVSTDTQYF
few | TRBJ2-2 | - | TRBV28 | TGTGCCAGCAGTTTATTGTCTCGGACCGGGGAGCTGTTTTTT | CASSLLSRTGELFF
- | TRBJ1-1 | - | TRBV5-6 | TGTGCCAGCAGCCGAAACCGAGGTTGGGCTTTCTTT | CASSRNRGWAFF
- | TRBJ2-6 | - | TRBV9 | TGTGCCAGCAGCCACCGTAGAGGGTCCCACTCTGGGGCCAACGTCCTGACTTTC | CASSHRRGSHSGANVLTF
few | TRBJ2-7 | TRBD2 | TRBV5-4 | TGTGCCAGCAGCTTGGGACTAGCGGAAACCTACGAGCAGTACTTC | CASSLGLAETYEQYF
few | TRBJ2-1 | - | TRBV29-1 | TGCAGCGTTGAAGATCACAGGGAGTCCTACAATGAGCAGTTCTTC | CSVEDHRESYNEQFF
few | TRBJ2-5 | - | TRBV28 | TGTGCCAGCAGCGGCGGGGCGCAAGAGACCCAGTACTTC | CASSGGAQETQYF
- | TRBJ2-5 | - | TRBV18 | TGTGCCAGCTCACCCCTTTCCGTCGGGGGAAAAGAGACCCAGTACTTC | CASSPLSVGGKETQYF
few | TRBJ2-4 | - | TRBV18 | TGTGCCAGCTCACCCATACAGGGCTTTGGCATTCAGTACTTC | CASSPIQGFGIQYF
- | TRBJ2-7 | - | TRBV12-2 | TGTGCAAGTCGCTTAGGGGACAGGGGAAAGTACGAGCAGTACTTC | CASRLGDRGKYEQYF
few | TRBJ2-2 | TRBD2 | TRBV29-1 | TGCAGCGTTGAAGTAACGGGGGGGACCGGGGAGCTGTTTTTT | CSVEVTGGTGELFF
few | TRBJ2-5 | - | TRBV5-1 | TGCGCCAGCAGTTCCGGACGGGATCAAGAGACCCAGTACTTC | CASSSGRDQETQYF
few | TRBJ1-5 | TRBD1 | TRBV6-5 | TGTGCCAGCAGTTCCTTAGACAGGGGTGGCAATCAGCCCCAGCATTTT | CASSSLDRGGNQPQHF
- | TRBJ2-7 | TRBD1 | TRBV19 | TGTGCCAGTAGTCAACAGGGGGCTGGTGGCGAGCAGTACTTC | CASSQQGAGGEQYF
- | TRBJ2-3 | - | TRBV30 | TGTGCCTGGAAATTCGAGGGACAATTTAGCACAGATACGCAGTATTTT | CAWKFEGQFSTDTQYF
- | TRBJ1-2 | TRBD1 | TRBV2 | TGTGCCAGCAGTGGGGACAGGAACTATGGCTACACCTTC | CASSGDRNYGYTF
few | TRBJ1-2 | TRBD1 | TRBV29-1 | TGCAGCGTTAGCAGGGGGCTTAACTATGGCTACACCTTC | CSVSRGLNYGYTF
- | TRBJ2-1 | TRBD2 | TRBV14 | TGTGCCAGCAGCCAAGATCTAGGACTAGCTGATGAGCAGTTCTTC | CASSQDLGLADEQFF
- | TRBJ2-7 | TRBD1 | TRBV4-2 | TGTGCCAGCAGCCCAAGACAGGGCGACGAGCAGTACTTC | CASSPRQGDEQYF
few | TRBJ1-2 | TRBD1 | TRBV5-1 | TGCGCCAGCAGCGGTGCAGGGGGGTTGGATGGCTACACCTTC | CASSGAGGLDGYTF
- | TRBJ2-7 | TRBD2 | TRBV11-2 | TGTGCCAGCAGCCCGGGACTAGCGGGAGCGTTGGACGAGCAGTACTTC | CASSPGLAGALDEQYF
many | TRBJ2-2 | TRBD2 | TRBV7-9 | TGTGCCAGCAGCTACCCCCTAGCGGGAGGGCCCGTCGGGGAGCTGTTTTTT | CASSYPLAGGPVGELFF
many | TRBJ2-2 | - | TRBV30 | TGTGCCTGGAGGCGGAGTGACACCGGGGAGCTGTTTTTT | CAWRRSDTGELFF
- | TRBJ2-2 | - | TRBV7-8 | TGTGCCAGCAGCTTCAAAACAGGGCTGAACACCGGGGAGCTGTTTTTT | CASSFKTGLNTGELFF
- | TRBJ2-3 | TRBD2 | TRBV28 | TGTGCCAGCAGTTTATTTGGGGGGGGCACAGATACGCAGTATTTT | CASSLFGGGTDTQYF
- | TRBJ1-2 | TRBD1 | TRBV6-5 | TGTGCCAGCAGAGTACAGGGGCGAGGCTACACCTTC | CASRVQGRGYTF
once | TRBJ2-7 | - | TRBV5-1 | TGCGCCAGCAGCTTAACGCTGGACTCCTCCTACGAGCAGTACTTC | CASSLTLDSSYEQYF
- | TRBJ1-5 | - | TRBV11-2 | TGTGCCAGCAGCTTAGTGGGGGGTGGTCAGCCCCAGCATTTT | CASSLVGGGQPQHF
- | TRBJ2-5 | - | TRBV7-2 | TGTGCCAGCAGCTTGCGGGGCACCCCCCAAGAGACCCAGTACTTC | CASSLRGTPQETQYF
- | TRBJ2-2 | TRBD2 | TRBV25-1 | TGTGCCAGCACCCCTTCCAGGGCTAGCGGGGGAAAAGGGGAGCTGTTTTTT | CASTPSRASGGKGELFF
few | TRBJ2-1 | TRBD2 | TRBV4-2 | TGTGCCAGCACCCGAGCGGGAGGAAACTACAATGAGCAGTTCTTC | CASTRAGGNYNEQFF
- | TRBJ2-6 | - | TRBV7-2 | TGTGCCAGCAGCTTAGGCAGGGGTCCCTCTGGGGCCAACGTCCTGACTTTC | CASSLGRGPSGANVLTF